These T cell receptor beta chains were read from a single sample in a study of cytomegalovirus exposure and HLA in healthy donors. This table comes from immunoSEQ multiplex PCR, and its TCRdb copy is limited to in-frame clones, with some not included. The repertoire holds some 140,000 clones, with over 60% as singletons. The source material was PBMCs. The receptors were sampled from a woman in her thirties or forties in good health and CMV-seronegative. Each CDR3 is given with its conserved first and last residue. D genes are given only for firm matches. Clone size is shown for a subset of rows, as once, few, many or a class of expanded clone.

v_call	j_call	clone_size	cdr3_length	d_call	cdr3_aa	cdr3_nt
TRBV2	TRBJ1-1	-	14	TRBD1	CASGLTGVGAEAFF	TGTGCCAGCGGACTTACAGGGGTTGGGGCTGAAGCTTTCTTT
TRBV11-3	TRBJ2-1	few	17	TRBD2	CASSLQLAASGSNEQFF	TGTGCCAGCAGCTTACAGCTAGCGGCTAGCGGGAGCAATGAGCAGTTCTTC
TRBV2	TRBJ2-7	-	13	-	CASSGPDSHEQYF	TGTGCCAGCAGTGGCCCCGACAGTCACGAGCAGTACTTC
TRBV30	TRBJ1-6	-	16	-	CAWKGGWAVRNSPLHF	TGTGCCTGGAAAGGGGGATGGGCAGTGAGGAATTCACCCCTCCACTTT
TRBV10-2	TRBJ2-7	-	17	-	CASSESRKTSRSYEQYF	TGCGCCAGCAGTGAGTCGAGGAAAACTAGCCGCTCCTACGAGCAGTACTTC
TRBV7-9	TRBJ2-1	once	13	-	CASSRGGANEQFF	TGTGCCAGCAGCAGAGGTGGGGCTAATGAGCAGTTCTTC
TRBV7-8	TRBJ1-1	-	14	-	CASSSLVVPTEAFF	TGTGCCAGCAGCTCCTTAGTGGTTCCCACTGAAGCTTTCTTT
TRBV5-1	TRBJ2-7	-	17	TRBD2	CASSRNPTSGISYEQYF	TGCGCCAGCAGCAGAAACCCCACTAGCGGAATTTCCTACGAGCAGTACTTC
TRBV28	TRBJ1-6	-	14	-	CASRQGPKNSPLHF	TGTGCCAGCAGACAGGGACCGAAAAATTCACCCCTCCACTTT
TRBV4-2	TRBJ1-4	-	12	-	CASRFGPGLLFF	TGTGCCAGCAGATTCGGGCCGGGATTACTGTTTTTT
TRBV10-3	TRBJ1-1	few	14	TRBD1	CAITEGTGKAEAFF	TGTGCCATCACGGAGGGGACAGGGAAGGCGGAAGCTTTCTTT
TRBV28	TRBJ2-5	-	18	TRBD2	CASSSPLGVAGYQETQYF	TGTGCCAGCAGTTCCCCCCTTGGGGTAGCGGGGTACCAAGAGACCCAGTACTTC
TRBV7-2	TRBJ2-7	-	12	-	CASSQTSYEQYF	TGTGCCAGCAGCCAAACTAGCTACGAGCAGTACTTC
TRBV7-9	TRBJ2-5	-	14	TRBD1	CASSSTGTEETQYF	TGTGCCAGCAGCTCAACCGGGACAGAAGAGACCCAGTACTTC
TRBV12-5	TRBJ1-4	-	14	-	CASGLLGASEKLFF	TGTGCTAGTGGTTTGTTGGGAGCATCCGAAAAACTGTTTTTT
TRBV2	TRBJ2-6	-	14	-	CASTISHGANVLTF	TGTGCCAGCACGATTAGCCACGGGGCCAACGTCCTGACTTTC
TRBV30	TRBJ2-2	-	13	TRBD1	CAWNSGGTGELFF	TGTGCCTGGAACTCAGGGGGCACCGGGGAGCTGTTTTTT
TRBV2	TRBJ1-5	-	15	-	CASTRGTGINQPQHF	TGTGCCAGCACAAGGGGTACAGGGATCAATCAGCCCCAGCATTTT
TRBV2	TRBJ1-5	few	17	TRBD1	CASIADRGAYSNQPQHF	TGTGCCAGCATCGCGGACAGGGGAGCCTATAGCAATCAGCCCCAGCATTTT
TRBV9	TRBJ2-5	few	13	TRBD1	CASSDRGGETQYF	TGTGCCAGCAGTGACAGGGGTGGGGAGACCCAGTACTTC
TRBV6-1	TRBJ1-3	-	15	TRBD1	CASSRRDSSGNTIYF	TGTGCCAGCAGTCGCCGGGACAGCTCTGGAAACACCATATATTTT
TRBV28	TRBJ1-2	-	15	TRBD1	CASSSSGQGDYGYTF	TGTGCCAGCAGTTCCTCCGGACAGGGAGACTATGGCTACACCTTC